This T cell receptor beta chain was recovered during a study of T cell repertoires in cytomegalovirus infection. The CDR3 length is 18 residues. The germline CDR1 and CDR2 sequences are MGHRA and YSYEKL. TCRdb itself ran the reads through MiXCR, one entry per CDR3 protein. Of about 770,000 distinct CDR3 sequences detected, about 28% appear once; the ten largest clones hold around 14%. As for this clonotype: Its target is unknown. One junction end does not reproduce the germline sequence, and a read error may be involved.

The origin of this receptor is a human donor in good health (CMV status not recorded). Some clones in this sample may be carry-over from other donors' samples. The chain combines TRBV4-1 with TRBJ1-2, with D possibly matching TRBD1 (6 bases). The sample was cultured CD8+ T cells from PBMCs, taken from culture after CMV antigen stimulation. The CDR3 DNA reads as TGTGCCAGCAGCCAAGATCGTCTCAGGGGCCCAGTAACCTATGGCTACACCTTC. This codes for CASSQDRLRGPVTYGYTF.